This T cell receptor beta chain was obtained from a study of beta chain features in type 1 diabetes. Study-level results: For patients, the naive, central memory and Treg TCRB repertoires appeared more alike than for healthy donors. People with Type 1 diabetes carried modestly yet significantly shorter TCRB CDR3s in all four CD4+ subsets.

Regarding this clone: Antigen specificity is unknown.

cDNA synthesis used the whole RNA isolate, giving expressed TCRB sequences. Produced via immunoSEQ multiplex PCR; TCRdb's table is partial and in-frame only. The sample holds 400,000 to 550,000 clones; roughly 11% are singletons and the top ten take roughly 0.046%. Averaging about 116 mL, one heparinised blood draw came from each individual donor. The sequence was obtained from a woman younger than 35 in good health. The sample comprised naive CD4+ T cells from blood.

The CDR3 is CATSRDSWDPPSGANVLTF. CDR3 in DNA: TGTGCCACCAGCAGAGATTCCTGGGACCCCCCTTCTGGGGCCAACGTCCTGACTTTC. This sequence joins TRBV15 and TRBJ2-6; perhaps D is TRBD1 or TRBD2 (5 bases each). V gave up 0 bases and J gave up 1 base, with 16 bases separating them. This CDR3 is 19 amino acids long. CDR1 is LNHNV, CDR2 YYDKDF, per germline (reference sequence).